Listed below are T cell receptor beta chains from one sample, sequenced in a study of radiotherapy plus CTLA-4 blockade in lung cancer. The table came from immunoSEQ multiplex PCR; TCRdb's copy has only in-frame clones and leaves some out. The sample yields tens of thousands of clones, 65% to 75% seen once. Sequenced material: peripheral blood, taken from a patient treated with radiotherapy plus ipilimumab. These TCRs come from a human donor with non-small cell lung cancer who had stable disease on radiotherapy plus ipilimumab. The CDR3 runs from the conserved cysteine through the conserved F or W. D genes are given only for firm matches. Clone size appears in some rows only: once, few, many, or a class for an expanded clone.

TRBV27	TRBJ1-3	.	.	CASSASGFGNTIYF	TGTGCCAGCAGTGCCTCGGGATTTGGAAACACCATATATTTT
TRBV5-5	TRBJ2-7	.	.	CASSLIGVPSYEQYF	TGTGCCAGCAGCTTGATCGGGGTCCCCTCCTACGAGCAGTACTTC
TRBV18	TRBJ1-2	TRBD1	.	CASSLTGQEFYGYTF	TGTGCCAGCTCGCTTACGGGACAGGAATTTTATGGCTACACCTTC
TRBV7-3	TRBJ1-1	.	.	CASTLQPGVPEAFF	.
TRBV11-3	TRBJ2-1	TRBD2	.	CASSYKAGLAGGYNEQFF	TGTGCCAGCAGCTACAAAGCCGGGCTAGCGGGAGGCTACAATGAGCAGTTCTTC
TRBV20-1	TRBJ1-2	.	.	CSATSNYGYTF	TGCAGTGCTACCTCTAACTATGGCTACACCTTC
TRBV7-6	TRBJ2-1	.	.	CASSSQGFNNEQFF	TGTGCCAGCAGCTCGCAGGGGTTCAACAATGAGCAGTTCTTC
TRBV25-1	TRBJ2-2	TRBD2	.	CASSWGGTGELFF	TGTGCCAGCAGCTGGGGGGGCACCGGGGAGCTGTTTTTT
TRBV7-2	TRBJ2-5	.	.	CASSLLDRQETQYF	TGTGCCAGCAGCTTATTGGACAGACAAGAGACCCAGTACTTC
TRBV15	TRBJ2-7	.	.	CATSRGGGKLDEQYF	TGTGCCACCAGCAGAGGAGGGGGTAAACTCGACGAGCAGTACTTC
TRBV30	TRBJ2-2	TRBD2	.	CAWSVLAGTTGELFF	TGTGCCTGGAGTGTTCTAGCGGGGACAACCGGGGAGCTGTTTTTT
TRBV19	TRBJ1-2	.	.	CASRGSQGGNGGYTF	TGTGCCAGTAGAGGTTCGCAGGGAGGTAACGGTGGCTACACCTTC
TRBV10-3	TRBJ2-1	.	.	CAISSTLTGKLNEQFF	TGTGCCATCAGCTCCACCCTTACGGGGAAACTCAATGAGCAGTTCTTC
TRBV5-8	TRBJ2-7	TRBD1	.	CASSLFGTATHEQYF	TGTGCCAGCAGCTTGTTTGGGACAGCCACCCACGAGCAGTACTTC
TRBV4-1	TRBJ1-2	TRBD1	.	CASSPRTGGGYGYTF	TGCGCCAGCAGCCCCAGGACAGGGGGCGGCTATGGCTACACCTTC
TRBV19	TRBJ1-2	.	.	CASSMWSIINYGYTF	TGTGCCAGTAGTATGTGGAGTATAATTAACTATGGCTACACCTTC
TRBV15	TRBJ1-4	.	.	CATSRGGSDEKLFF	TGTGCCACCAGCAGAGGAGGGAGTGACGAAAAACTGTTTTTT
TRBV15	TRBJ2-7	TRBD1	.	CATSRDRGLDEQYF	TGTGCCACCAGCAGAGACAGGGGGCTCGACGAGCAGTACTTC
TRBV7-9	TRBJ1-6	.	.	CASKGGPGERSPLHF	TGTGCCAGCAAAGGAGGCCCAGGGGAAAGGTCACCCCTCCACTTT
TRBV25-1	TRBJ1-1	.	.	CASSEPSGGRSTEAFF	TGTGCCAGCAGTGAGCCCTCGGGAGGGAGAAGCACTGAAGCTTTCTTT
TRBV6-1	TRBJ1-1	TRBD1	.	CASSRFRGDTEAFF	TGTGCCAGCAGTCGATTCAGGGGGGACACTGAAGCTTTCTTT
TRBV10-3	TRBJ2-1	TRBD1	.	CAISERGPGNYNEQFF	TGTGCCATCAGTGAAAGGGGGCCGGGTAATTACAATGAGCAGTTCTTC
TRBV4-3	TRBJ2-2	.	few	CASSQAGLGTGELFF	TGCGCCAGCAGCCAAGCGGGACTTGGCACCGGGGAGCTGTTTTTT
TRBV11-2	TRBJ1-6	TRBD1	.	CASSTQGEGSPLHF	TGTGCCAGCAGCACTCAGGGGGAAGGGTCACCCCTCCACTTT
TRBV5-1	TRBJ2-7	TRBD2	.	CASSLEGRVYEQYF	TGCGCCAGCAGCTTGGAGGGGAGGGTGTACGAGCAGTACTTC
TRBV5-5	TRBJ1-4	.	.	CASSSRPTGINEKLFF	TGTGCCAGCAGCTCCCGGCCGACAGGCATAAATGAAAAACTGTTTTTT
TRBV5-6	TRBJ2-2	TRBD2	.	CASSLESSGGSITGELFF	TGTGCCAGCAGCTTGGAGAGTAGCGGGGGGTCCATCACCGGGGAGCTGTTTTTT
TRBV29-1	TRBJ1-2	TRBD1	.	CSVVDRAAGYTF	TGCAGCGTGGTTGACAGGGCGGCCGGCTACACCTTC
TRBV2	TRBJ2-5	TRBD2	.	CASSVTSGQETQYF	TGTGCCAGCAGTGTTACTAGCGGTCAAGAGACCCAGTACTTC
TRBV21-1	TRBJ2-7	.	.	CASGPYRVRNYEQYF	TGTGCCAGCGGACCTTACAGGGTAAGGAATTACGAGCAGTACTTC
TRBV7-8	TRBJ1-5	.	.	CASSPIQGSYSNQPQHF	TGTGCCAGCAGCCCTATACAGGGCTCGTATAGCAATCAGCCCCAGCATTTT
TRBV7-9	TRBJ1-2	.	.	CASSLGHPGIYGYTF	TGTGCCAGCAGCCTAGGACACCCCGGGATTTATGGCTACACCTTC
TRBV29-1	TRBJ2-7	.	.	CSVAGIHEQYF	TGCAGCGTTGCGGGGATCCACGAGCAGTACTTC
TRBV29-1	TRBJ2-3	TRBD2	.	CSVATSGRGTDTQYF	TGCAGCGTTGCTACTAGCGGGAGGGGCACAGATACGCAGTATTTT
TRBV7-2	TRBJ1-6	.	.	CASSFPGSPLHF	TGTGCCAGCAGCTTCCCCGGTTCACCCCTCCACTTT
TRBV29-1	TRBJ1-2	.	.	CSVEKGVGYTF	TGCAGCGTTGAAAAGGGAGTAGGCTACACCTTC
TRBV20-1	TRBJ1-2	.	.	CSVTGNYGYTF	TGCAGTGTCACAGGGAACTATGGCTACACCTTC
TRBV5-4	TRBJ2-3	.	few	CASSLGTASTDTQYF	TGTGCCAGCAGCTTAGGAACAGCTAGCACAGATACGCAGTATTTT
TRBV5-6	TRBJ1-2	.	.	CASSLVRGRAAYGYTF	TGTGCCAGCAGCTTGGTTCGCGGCAGGGCGGCCTATGGCTACACCTTC
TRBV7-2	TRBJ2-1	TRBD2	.	CASSFLAGYSYNEQFF	TGTGCCAGCAGCTTCCTAGCGGGCTACTCCTACAATGAGCAGTTCTTC
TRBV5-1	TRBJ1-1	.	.	CASSQSLNTEAFF	TGCGCCAGCTCTCAGTCACTGAACACTGAAGCTTTCTTT
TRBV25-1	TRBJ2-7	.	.	CASSGSGWYEQYF	TGTGCCAGCAGCGGGTCAGGGTGGTACGAGCAGTACTTC
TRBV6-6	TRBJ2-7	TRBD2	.	CASSNTGTTREQYF	TGTGCCAGCAGTAACACCGGGACTACACGCGAGCAGTACTTC
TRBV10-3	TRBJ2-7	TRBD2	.	CAISESGTSVASSYEQYF	TGTGCCATCAGTGAGTCTGGGACTAGCGTCGCTAGCTCCTACGAGCAGTACTTC
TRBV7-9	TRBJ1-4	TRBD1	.	CASSAGQGNEKLFF	TGTGCCAGCAGCGCGGGACAGGGTAATGAAAAACTGTTTTTT
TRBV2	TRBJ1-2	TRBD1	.	CASSAGTGGINYGYTF	TGTGCCAGCAGTGCCGGGACAGGGGGGATTAACTATGGCTACACCTTC
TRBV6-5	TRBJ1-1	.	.	CASSYSGGRGEAFF	TGTGCCAGCAGTTACTCAGGTGGCAGGGGTGAAGCTTTCTTT
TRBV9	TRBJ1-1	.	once	CASSVGGLGGTEAFF	TGTGCCAGCAGCGTAGGAGGTTTAGGAGGTACTGAAGCTTTCTTT
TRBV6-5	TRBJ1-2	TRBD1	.	CATRTGQNYGYTF	TGTGCCACCAGGACAGGGCAAAACTATGGCTACACCTTC